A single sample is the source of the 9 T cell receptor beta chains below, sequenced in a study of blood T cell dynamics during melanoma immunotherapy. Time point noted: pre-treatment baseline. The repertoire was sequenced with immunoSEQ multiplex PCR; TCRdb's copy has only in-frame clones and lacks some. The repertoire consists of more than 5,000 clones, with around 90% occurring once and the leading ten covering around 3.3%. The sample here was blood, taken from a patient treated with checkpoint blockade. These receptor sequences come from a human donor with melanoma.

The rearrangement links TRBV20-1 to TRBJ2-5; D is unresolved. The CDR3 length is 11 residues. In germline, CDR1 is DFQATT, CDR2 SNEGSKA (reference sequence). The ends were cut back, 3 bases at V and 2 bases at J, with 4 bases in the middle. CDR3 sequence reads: CSASPQETQYF. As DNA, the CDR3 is TGCAGTGCTAGTCCTCAAGAGACCCAGTACTTC.

The CDR3: CATGAGVNTEAFF. The CDR3 nucleotides are TGTGCCACCGGGGCAGGAGTGAACACTGAAGCTTTCTTT. This chain connects TRBV15 to TRBJ1-1, with D perhaps TRBD1 (5 bases). Trimming left V 8 bases short and J 0 bases short, with 10 bases between. There are 13 residues in the CDR3. CDR1 LNHNV and CDR2 YYDKDF come from the germline V gene (reference sequence).

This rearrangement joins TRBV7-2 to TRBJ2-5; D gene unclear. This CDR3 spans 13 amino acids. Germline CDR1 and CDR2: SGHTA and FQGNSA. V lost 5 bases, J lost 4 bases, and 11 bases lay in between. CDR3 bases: TGTGCCAGCAGCGGCACGGCCGGAGAGACCCAGTACTTC. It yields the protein CASSGTAGETQYF.

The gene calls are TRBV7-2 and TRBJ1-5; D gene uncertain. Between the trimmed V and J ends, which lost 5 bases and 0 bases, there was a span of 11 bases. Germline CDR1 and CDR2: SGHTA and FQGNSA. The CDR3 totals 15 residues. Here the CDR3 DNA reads TGTGCCAGCAGCCCGCTACACTATAGCAATCAGCCCCAGCATTTT. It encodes CASSPLHYSNQPQHF.

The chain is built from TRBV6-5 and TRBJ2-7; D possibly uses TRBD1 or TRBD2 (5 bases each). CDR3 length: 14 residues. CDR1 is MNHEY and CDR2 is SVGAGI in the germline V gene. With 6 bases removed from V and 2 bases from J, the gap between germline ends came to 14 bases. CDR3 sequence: CASSRDGLTYEQYF. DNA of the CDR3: TGTGCCAGCAGCCGGGACGGATTAACCTACGAGCAGTACTTC.

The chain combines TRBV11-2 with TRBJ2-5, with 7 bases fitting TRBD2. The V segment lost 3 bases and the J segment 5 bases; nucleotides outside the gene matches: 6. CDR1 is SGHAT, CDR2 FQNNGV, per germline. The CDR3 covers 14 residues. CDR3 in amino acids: CASSFVHGGETQYF. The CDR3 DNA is TGTGCCAGCAGCTTTGTACACGGGGGGGAGACCCAGTACTTC.

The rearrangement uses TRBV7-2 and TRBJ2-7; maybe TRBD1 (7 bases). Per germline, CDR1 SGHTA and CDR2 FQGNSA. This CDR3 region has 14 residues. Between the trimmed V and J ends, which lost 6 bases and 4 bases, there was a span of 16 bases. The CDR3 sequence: CASSRAGQPYEQYF. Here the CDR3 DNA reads TGTGCCAGCAGTCGGGCGGGACAGCCTTACGAGCAGTACTTC.

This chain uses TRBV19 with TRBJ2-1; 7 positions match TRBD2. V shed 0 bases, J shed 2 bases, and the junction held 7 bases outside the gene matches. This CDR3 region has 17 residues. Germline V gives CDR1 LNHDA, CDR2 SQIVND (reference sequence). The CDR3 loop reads CASSIDWGGSTYNEQFF. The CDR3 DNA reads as TGTGCCAGTAGTATAGATTGGGGCGGGAGCACCTACAATGAGCAGTTCTTC.

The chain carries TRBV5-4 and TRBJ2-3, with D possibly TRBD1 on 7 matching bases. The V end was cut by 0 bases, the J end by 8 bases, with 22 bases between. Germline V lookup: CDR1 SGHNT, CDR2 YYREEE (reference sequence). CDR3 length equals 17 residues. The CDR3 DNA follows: TGTGCCAGCAGCTTGGAAGGCGGGACAGCACGAGGGGGTACGCAGTATTTT. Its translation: CASSLEGGTARGGTQYF. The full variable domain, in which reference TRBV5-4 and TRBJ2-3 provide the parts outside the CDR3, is ETGVTQSPTHLIKTRGQQVTLRCSSQSGHNTVSWYQQALGQGPQFIFQYYREEENGRGNFPPRFSGLQFPNYSSELNVNALELDDSALYLCASSLEGGTARGGTQYFGPGTRLTVL.